The rows below give T cell receptor beta chains drawn from one sample of a study of identifying expanded T cells in peripheral blood. Sequencing used immunoSEQ multiplex PCR; TCRdb keeps in-frame clones, though not all of them. The repertoire includes about 97,000 clones, around nine tenths of them detected once, and 17% sits in the top ten. Sequencing input: blood. The source of these receptors is a person aged 18 to 75 in good health. CDR3s include the opening cysteine and the closing phenylalanine or tryptophan. Each record gives: V gene, J gene, CDR3 protein.

v_call: TRBV5-6; j_call: TRBJ2-6; cdr3_aa: CASSPLVSGANVLTF
v_call: TRBV23-1; j_call: TRBJ2-7; cdr3_aa: CASRFEQQFYEQYF
v_call: TRBV7-2; j_call: TRBJ2-7; cdr3_aa: CASSRQGMSNEQYF
v_call: TRBV6-5; j_call: TRBJ2-1; cdr3_aa: CASSYWGVSYNEQFF
v_call: TRBV9; j_call: TRBJ2-2; cdr3_aa: CASSPRTSDGELFF
v_call: TRBV6-5; j_call: TRBJ1-6; cdr3_aa: CASSYLPRGNSPLHF
v_call: TRBV28; j_call: TRBJ2-7; cdr3_aa: CASSLGQVSTYEQYF
v_call: TRBV7-2; j_call: TRBJ1-2; cdr3_aa: CASSPRGRTGLNYGYTF
v_call: TRBV29-1; j_call: TRBJ1-1; cdr3_aa: CSVERQGKSPEAFF
v_call: TRBV2; j_call: TRBJ2-5; cdr3_aa: CASRVVLATGETQYF
v_call: TRBV11-2; j_call: TRBJ1-2; cdr3_aa: CASSFDPYYGYTF
v_call: TRBV27; j_call: TRBJ1-2; cdr3_aa: CASSADRGDGYTF
v_call: TRBV19; j_call: TRBJ1-1; cdr3_aa: CASVDEGAEAFF
v_call: TRBV7-2; j_call: TRBJ1-2; cdr3_aa: CASSPRQAILYGYTF
v_call: TRBV28; j_call: TRBJ1-4; cdr3_aa: CASNYLGGTNEKLFF
v_call: TRBV19; j_call: TRBJ1-1; cdr3_aa: CASSIGKQGGSNTEAFF
v_call: TRBV9; j_call: TRBJ2-5; cdr3_aa: CASSPPGGGETQYF
v_call: TRBV29-1; j_call: TRBJ2-2; cdr3_aa: CSAERGTSGELFF
v_call: TRBV7-9; j_call: TRBJ2-1; cdr3_aa: CASSLGMVYLSAQFF
v_call: TRBV10-3; j_call: TRBJ2-1; cdr3_aa: CASEPGGRYEQFF
v_call: TRBV15; j_call: TRBJ2-5; cdr3_aa: CATSRDRVGKTQYF
v_call: TRBV29-1; j_call: TRBJ2-2; cdr3_aa: CSVDGGQGGTGELFF
v_call: TRBV2; j_call: TRBJ2-2; cdr3_aa: CASNVEQNTGELFF
v_call: TRBV19; j_call: TRBJ2-1; cdr3_aa: CASSIVGGGNEQFF
v_call: TRBV7-9; j_call: TRBJ1-5; cdr3_aa: CASSGGTPDKNQHF
v_call: TRBV28; j_call: TRBJ2-7; cdr3_aa: CASSSLTGPYEQYF
v_call: TRBV30; j_call: TRBJ1-2; cdr3_aa: CAWSVARGYGYTF